In its sample, the clone carrying this TCR beta chain was seen a few times. The antigen remains undetermined. There are 15 residues in the CDR3. J gave up 4 bases and V 2 bases, and 7 bases lay outside the gene matches. This sample is drawn from a study of post-analysis software for immune sequencing data. Study conclusions and caveats: Comparison of patients with controls showed 4 to 6 TRBV segments more frequent in patients, TRBV5-6, TRBV5-1 and TRBV20-1 among them.

The authors incorporated unique molecular identifiers into the TCR beta cDNA libraries. TCRdb ran MiXCR on the PCR reads and lists one entry per CDR3 protein. The sample comprises roughly 620,000 distinct CDR3 sequences, 40% to 50% of which are singletons, and roughly 1.7% rests with the top ten. This chain joins TRBV12-3 or TRBV12-4 and TRBJ2-5; 7 nucleotides match TRBD1. The sample comprised blood. This clonotype was obtained from a girl under 18 with multiple sclerosis. This CDR3 reads CASSLSGRGLETQYF. In nucleotides, the CDR3 is TGTGCCAGCAGTTTAAGTGGCAGGGGGTTAGAGACCCAGTACTTC.